This T cell receptor beta chain came from a study of cytomegalovirus exposure and HLA in healthy donors. Notes on the study in general: The study put some 150 TCR beta chains on its list as cytomegalovirus-associated. TCR beta V segments were, for the most part, productive about 87% or about 30% of the time in an earlier analysis.

In regard to this clone: Its target is not known.

The study ran its PCR with 60 Vbeta and 13 Jbeta primers. Clones were sequenced by immunoSEQ multiplex PCR, and TCRdb holds only the in-frame ones, with some missing. The sample has approximately 140,000 clones; around 60% are singletons. The germline CDR1 and CDR2 sequences are MGHRA and YSYEKL. The V gene end was trimmed by 4 bases and the J gene end by 7 bases; junction bases not matched to a gene: 6. This CDR3 is 14 amino acids long. Sequencing used PBMCs. The rearrangement uses TRBV4-1 and TRBJ1-4; TRBD1 aligns across 7 bases. This clonotype was sampled from a woman aged 55 to 70 in good health and CMV-seropositive. CDR3 sequence: CASSPRDSPEKLFF. Here the CDR3 DNA reads TGCGCCAGCAGCCCCCGGGACAGTCCTGAAAAACTGTTTTTT.